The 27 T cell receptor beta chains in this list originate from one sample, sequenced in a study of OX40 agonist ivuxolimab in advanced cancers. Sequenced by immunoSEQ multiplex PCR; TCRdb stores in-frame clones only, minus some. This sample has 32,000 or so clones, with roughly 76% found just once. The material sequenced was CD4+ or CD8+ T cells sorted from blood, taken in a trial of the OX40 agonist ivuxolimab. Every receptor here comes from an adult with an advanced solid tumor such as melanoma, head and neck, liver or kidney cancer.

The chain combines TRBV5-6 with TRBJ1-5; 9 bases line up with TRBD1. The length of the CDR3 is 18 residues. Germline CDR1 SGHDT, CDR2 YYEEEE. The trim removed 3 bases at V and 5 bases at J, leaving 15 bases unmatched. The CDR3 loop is CASSCGSSEQGADQPQHF. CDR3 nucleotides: TGTGCCAGCAGCTGCGGTAGCTCGGAACAGGGGGCTGATCAGCCCCAGCATTTT.

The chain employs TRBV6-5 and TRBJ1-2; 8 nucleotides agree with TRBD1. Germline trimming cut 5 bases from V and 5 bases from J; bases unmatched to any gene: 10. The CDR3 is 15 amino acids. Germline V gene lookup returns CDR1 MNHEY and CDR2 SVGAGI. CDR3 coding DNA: TGTGCCAGCAGTGTGACCGGGACAGGCGTGTATGGCTACACCTTC. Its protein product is CASSVTGTGVYGYTF.

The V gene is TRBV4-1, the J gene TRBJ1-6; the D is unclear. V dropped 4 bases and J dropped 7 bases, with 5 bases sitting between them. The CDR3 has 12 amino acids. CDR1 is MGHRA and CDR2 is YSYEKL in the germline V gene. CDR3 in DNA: TGCGCCAGCAGCCGCATCAATTCACCCCTCCACTTT. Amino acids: CASSRINSPLHF.

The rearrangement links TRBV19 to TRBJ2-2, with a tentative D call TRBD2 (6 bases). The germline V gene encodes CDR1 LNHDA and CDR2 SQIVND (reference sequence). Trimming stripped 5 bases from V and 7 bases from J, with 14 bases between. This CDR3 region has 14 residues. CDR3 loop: CASSSGREVGELFF. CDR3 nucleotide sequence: TGTGCCAGTAGTTCGGGAAGGGAGGTCGGGGAGCTGTTTTTT. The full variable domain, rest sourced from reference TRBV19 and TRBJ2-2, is DGGITQSPKYLFRKEGQNVTLSCEQNLNHDAMYWYRQDPGQGLRLIYYSQIVNDFQKGDIAEGYSVSREKKESFPLTVTSAQKNPTAFYLCASSSGREVGELFFGEGSRLTVL.

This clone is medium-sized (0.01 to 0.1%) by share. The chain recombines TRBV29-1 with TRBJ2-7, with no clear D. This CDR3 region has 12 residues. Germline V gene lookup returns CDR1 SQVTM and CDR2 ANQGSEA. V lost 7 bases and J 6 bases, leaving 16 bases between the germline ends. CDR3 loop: CSAGPSGVEQYF. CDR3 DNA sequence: TGCAGCGCCGGGCCCTCAGGTGTCGAGCAGTACTTC.

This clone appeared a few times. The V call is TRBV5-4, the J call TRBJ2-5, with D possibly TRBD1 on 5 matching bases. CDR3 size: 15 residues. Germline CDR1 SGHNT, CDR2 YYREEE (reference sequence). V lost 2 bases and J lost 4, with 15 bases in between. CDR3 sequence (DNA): TGTGCCAGCAGCTTTAACCCGACTGGGGCAGAGACCCAGTACTTC. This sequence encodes CASSFNPTGAETQYF.

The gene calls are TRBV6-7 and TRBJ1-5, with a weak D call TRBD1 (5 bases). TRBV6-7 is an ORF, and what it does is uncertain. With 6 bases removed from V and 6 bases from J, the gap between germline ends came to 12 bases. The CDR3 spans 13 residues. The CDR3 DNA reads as TGTGCCAGCAGAAGGCAGGGAAGTCAGCCCCAGCATTTT. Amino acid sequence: CASRRQGSQPQHF.

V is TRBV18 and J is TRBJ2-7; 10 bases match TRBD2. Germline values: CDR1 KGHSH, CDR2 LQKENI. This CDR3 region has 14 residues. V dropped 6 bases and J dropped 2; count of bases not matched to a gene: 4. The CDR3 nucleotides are TGTGCCAGCTCCGGACTAGCGGAGGCCTACGAGCAGTACTTC. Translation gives CASSGLAEAYEQYF.

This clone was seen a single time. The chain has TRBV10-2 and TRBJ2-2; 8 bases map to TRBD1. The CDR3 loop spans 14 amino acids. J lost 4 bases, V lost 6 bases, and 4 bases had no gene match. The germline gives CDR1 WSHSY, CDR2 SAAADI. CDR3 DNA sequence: TGCGCCAGCAGAGGACAGGGTGGCACCGGGGAGCTGTTTTTT. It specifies CASRGQGGTGELFF.

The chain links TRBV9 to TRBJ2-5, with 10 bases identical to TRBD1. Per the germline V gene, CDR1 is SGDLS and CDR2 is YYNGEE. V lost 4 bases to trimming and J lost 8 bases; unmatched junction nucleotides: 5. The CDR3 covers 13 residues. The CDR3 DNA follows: TGTGCCAGCAGCTTCGGGACAGGGGACACCCAGTACTTC. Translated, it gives CASSFGTGDTQYF.

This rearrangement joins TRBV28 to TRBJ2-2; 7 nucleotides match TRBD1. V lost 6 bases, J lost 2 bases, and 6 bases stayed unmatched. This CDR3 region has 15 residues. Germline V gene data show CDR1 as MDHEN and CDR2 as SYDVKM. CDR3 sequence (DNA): TGTGCCAGCAGAAACGCAGGGGGTAACACCGGGGAGCTGTTTTTT. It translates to CASRNAGGNTGELFF.

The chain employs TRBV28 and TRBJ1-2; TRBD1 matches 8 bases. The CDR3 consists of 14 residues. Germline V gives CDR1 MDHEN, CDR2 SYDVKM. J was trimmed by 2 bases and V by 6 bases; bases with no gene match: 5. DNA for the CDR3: TGTGCCAGCAGAGACAGGGGAGTAAACTATGGCTACACCTTC. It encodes CASRDRGVNYGYTF.

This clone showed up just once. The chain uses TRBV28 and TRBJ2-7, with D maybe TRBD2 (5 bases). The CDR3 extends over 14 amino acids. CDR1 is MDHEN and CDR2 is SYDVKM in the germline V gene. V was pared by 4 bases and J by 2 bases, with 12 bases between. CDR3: CASSSPDGTYEQYF. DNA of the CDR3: TGTGCCAGCAGTTCCCCGGACGGGACCTACGAGCAGTACTTC.

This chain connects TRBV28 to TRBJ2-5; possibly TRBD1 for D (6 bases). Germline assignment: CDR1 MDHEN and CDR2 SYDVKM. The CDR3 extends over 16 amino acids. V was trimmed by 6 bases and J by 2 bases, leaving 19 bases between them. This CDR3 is CASSPRPGEIQETQYF. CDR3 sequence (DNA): TGTGCCAGCAGCCCCAGGCCAGGGGAGATACAAGAGACCCAGTACTTC.

The DNA for the CDR3 is TGTGCCAGCAGTTTATTCGGCCAGGGGGAAATATATGGCTACACCTTC. This sequence encodes CASSLFGQGEIYGYTF. The rearrangement joins TRBV28 to TRBJ1-2; 7 bases align to TRBD1. Unmatched junction bases numbered 10, after V lost 1 base and J lost 5 bases. CDR1 and CDR2 (germline): MDHEN, SYDVKM. The CDR3 spans 16 residues.

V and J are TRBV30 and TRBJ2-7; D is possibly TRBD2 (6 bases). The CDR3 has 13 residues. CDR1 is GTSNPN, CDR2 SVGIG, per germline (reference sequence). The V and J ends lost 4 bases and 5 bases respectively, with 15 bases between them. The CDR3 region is CAWTRGGVNEQYF. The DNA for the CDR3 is TGTGCCTGGACAAGAGGAGGGGTCAACGAGCAGTACTTC.

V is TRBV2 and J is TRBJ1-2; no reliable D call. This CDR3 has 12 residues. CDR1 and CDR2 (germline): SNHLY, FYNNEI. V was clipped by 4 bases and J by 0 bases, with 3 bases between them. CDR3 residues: CASSGPNYGYTF. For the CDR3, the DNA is TGTGCCAGCAGTGGTCCTAACTATGGCTACACCTTC. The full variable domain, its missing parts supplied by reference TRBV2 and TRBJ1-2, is EPEVTQTPSHQVTQMGQEVILRCVPISNHLYFYWYRQILGQKVEFLVSFYNNEISEKSEIFDDQFSVERPDGSNFTLKIRSTKLEDSAMYFCASSGPNYGYTFGSGTRLTVV.

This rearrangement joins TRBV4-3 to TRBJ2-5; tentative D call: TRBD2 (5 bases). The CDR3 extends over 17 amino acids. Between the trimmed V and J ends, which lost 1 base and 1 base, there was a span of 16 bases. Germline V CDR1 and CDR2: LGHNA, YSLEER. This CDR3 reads CASSQGPPGSAQETQYF. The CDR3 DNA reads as TGCGCCAGCAGCCAAGGTCCCCCGGGGAGCGCCCAAGAGACCCAGTACTTC.

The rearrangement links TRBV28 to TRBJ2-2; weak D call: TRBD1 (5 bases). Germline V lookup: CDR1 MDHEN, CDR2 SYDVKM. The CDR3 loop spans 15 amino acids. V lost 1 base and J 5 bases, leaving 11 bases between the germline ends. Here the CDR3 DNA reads TGTGCCAGCAGTTTATCCAGGGTCAATACCGGGGAGCTGTTTTTT. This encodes CASSLSRVNTGELFF.

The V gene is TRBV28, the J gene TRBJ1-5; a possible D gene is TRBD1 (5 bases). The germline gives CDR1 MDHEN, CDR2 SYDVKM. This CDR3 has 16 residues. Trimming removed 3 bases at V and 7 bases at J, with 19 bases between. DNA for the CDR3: TGTGCCAGCAGTTTGTTCGGCAGGGCTCAGCGGCAGCCCCAGCATTTT. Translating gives CASSLFGRAQRQPQHF.

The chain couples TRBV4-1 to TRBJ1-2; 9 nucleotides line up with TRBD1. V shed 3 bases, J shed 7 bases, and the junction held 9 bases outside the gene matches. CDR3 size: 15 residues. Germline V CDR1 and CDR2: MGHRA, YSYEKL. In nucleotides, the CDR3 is TGCGCCAGCAGCCACATTCAGAGGGACAGGGCTGGCTACACCTTC. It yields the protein CASSHIQRDRAGYTF.

CDR3 sequence (DNA): TGTGCCAGTAGTATTGGGGGGGCCTACGAGCAGTACTTC. It encodes CASSIGGAYEQYF. This rearrangement joins TRBV19 to TRBJ2-7; 7 positions agree with TRBD2. The CDR3 spans 13 residues. Germline-derived CDR1 and CDR2 are LNHDA and SQIVND (reference sequence). Trimming at V came to 3 bases and at J to 2 bases, leaving 1 base not matched to a gene.

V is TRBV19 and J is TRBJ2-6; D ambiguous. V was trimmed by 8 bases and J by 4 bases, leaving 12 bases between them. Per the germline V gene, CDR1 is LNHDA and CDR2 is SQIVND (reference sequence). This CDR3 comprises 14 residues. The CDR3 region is CASYGPGGANVLTF. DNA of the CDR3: TGTGCCAGTTATGGGCCGGGCGGGGCCAACGTCCTGACTTTC.

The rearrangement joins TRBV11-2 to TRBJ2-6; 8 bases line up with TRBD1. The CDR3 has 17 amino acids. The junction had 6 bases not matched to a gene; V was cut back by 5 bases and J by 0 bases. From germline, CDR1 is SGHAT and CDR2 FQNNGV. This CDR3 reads CASSDRGSRSGANVLTF. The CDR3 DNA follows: TGTGCCAGCAGCGACAGGGGATCGCGCTCTGGGGCCAACGTCCTGACTTTC.

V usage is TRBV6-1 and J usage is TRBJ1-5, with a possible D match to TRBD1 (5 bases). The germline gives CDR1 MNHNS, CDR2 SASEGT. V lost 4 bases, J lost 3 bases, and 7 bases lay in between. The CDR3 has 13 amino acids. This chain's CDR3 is CASSGTNNQPQHF. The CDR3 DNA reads TGTGCCAGCAGTGGGACAAACAATCAGCCCCAGCATTTT.

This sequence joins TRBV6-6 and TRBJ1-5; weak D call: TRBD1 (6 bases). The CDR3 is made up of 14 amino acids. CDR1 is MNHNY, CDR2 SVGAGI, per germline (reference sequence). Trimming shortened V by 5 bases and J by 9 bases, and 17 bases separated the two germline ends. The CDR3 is CASSPQGPVGPQHF. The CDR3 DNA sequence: TGTGCCAGCAGTCCACAGGGCCCAGTGGGGCCCCAGCATTTT.

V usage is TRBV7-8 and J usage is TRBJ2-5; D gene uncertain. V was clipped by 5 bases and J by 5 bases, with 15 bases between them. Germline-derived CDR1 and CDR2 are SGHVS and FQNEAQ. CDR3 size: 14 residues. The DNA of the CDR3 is TGTGCCAGCAGCCCTGGTACTCCCAGGGAGACCCAGTACTTC. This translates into CASSPGTPRETQYF.